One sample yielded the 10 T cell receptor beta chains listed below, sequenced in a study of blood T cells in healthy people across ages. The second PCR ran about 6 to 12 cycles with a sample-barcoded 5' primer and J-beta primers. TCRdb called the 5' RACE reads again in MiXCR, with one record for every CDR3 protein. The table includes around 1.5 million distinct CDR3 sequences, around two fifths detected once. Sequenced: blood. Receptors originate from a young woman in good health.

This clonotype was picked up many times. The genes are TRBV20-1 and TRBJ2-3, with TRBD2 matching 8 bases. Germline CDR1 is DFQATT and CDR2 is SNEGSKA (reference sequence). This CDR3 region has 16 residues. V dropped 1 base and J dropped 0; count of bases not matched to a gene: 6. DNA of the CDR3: TGCAGTGCTAGAGGTCGGGAGGGCCATAGCACAGATACGCAGTATTTT. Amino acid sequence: CSARGREGHSTDTQYF.

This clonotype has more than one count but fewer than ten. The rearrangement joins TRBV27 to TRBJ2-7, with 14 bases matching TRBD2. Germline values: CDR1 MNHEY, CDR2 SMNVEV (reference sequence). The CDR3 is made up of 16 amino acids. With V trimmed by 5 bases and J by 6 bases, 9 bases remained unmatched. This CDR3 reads CASSALGTSGSREQYF. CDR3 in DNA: TGTGCCAGCAGTGCCTTAGGGACTAGCGGGAGCCGCGAGCAGTACTTC.

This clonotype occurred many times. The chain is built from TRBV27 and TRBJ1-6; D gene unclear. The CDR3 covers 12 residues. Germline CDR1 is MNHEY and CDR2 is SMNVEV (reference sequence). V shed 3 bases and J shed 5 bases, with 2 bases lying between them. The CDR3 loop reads CASSLNNSPLHF. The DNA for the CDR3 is TGTGCCAGCAGTTTGAATAATTCACCCCTCCACTTT.

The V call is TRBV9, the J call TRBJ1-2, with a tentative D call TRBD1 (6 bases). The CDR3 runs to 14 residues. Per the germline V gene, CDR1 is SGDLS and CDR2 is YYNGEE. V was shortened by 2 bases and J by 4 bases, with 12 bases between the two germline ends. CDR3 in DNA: TGTGCCAGCAGCGTTCAGGGGACGGGCTATGGCTACACCTTC. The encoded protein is CASSVQGTGYGYTF. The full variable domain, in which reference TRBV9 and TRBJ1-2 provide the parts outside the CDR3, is DSGVTQTPKHLITATGQRVTLRCSPRSGDLSVYWYQQSLDQGLQFLIQYYNGEERAKGNILERFSAQQFPDLHSELNLSSLELGDSALYFCASSVQGTGYGYTFGSGTRLTVV.

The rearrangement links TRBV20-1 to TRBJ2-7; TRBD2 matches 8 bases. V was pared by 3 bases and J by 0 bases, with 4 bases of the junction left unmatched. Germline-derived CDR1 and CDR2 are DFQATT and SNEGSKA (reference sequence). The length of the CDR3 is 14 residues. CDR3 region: CSASPGGFSYEQYF. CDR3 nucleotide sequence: TGCAGTGCTAGCCCGGGAGGGTTCTCCTACGAGCAGTACTTC.

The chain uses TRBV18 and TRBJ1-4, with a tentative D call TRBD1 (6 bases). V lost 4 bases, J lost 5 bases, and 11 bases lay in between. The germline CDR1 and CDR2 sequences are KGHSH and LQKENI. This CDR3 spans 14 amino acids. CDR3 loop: CASSRTVPNEKLFF. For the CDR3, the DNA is TGTGCCAGCTCACGGACAGTGCCAAATGAAAAACTGTTTTTT.

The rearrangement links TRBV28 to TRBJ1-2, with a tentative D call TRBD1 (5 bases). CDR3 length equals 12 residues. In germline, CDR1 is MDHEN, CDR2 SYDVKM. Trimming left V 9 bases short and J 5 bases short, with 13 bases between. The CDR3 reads CASGAGLYGYTF. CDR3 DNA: TGTGCCAGTGGGGCCGGTCTGTATGGCTACACCTTC.

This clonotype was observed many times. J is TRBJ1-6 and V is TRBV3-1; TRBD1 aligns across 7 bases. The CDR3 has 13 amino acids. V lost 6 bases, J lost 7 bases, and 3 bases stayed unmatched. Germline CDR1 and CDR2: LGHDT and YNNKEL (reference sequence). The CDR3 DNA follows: TGTGCCAGCAGTCAGGGGGGAAATTCACCCCTCCACTTT. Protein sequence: CASSQGGNSPLHF.

The CDR3 nucleotides are TGTGCCACCAGCAGTGTAGATACGCAGTATTTT. Translation gives CATSSVDTQYF. The genes are TRBV15 and TRBJ2-3; no reliable D call. The CDR3 runs to 11 residues. The V end lost 3 bases, the J end lost 5 bases, and 3 bases lay between the germline ends. Germline CDR1 reads LNHNV; CDR2 reads YYDKDF (reference sequence).

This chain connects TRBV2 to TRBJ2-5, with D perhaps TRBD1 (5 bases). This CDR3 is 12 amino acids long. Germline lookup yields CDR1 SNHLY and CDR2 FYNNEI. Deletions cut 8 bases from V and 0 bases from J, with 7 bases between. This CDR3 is CASRQNQETQYF. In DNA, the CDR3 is TGTGCCAGCCGACAGAACCAAGAGACCCAGTACTTC.